This is a list of T cell receptor beta chains from one sample in a study of blood T cell repertoires in COVID-19. Assay: immunoSEQ multiplex PCR; the TCRdb copy retains only in-frame clones and omits some. The data hold over 150,000 clones, with 91% observed a single time. Sequencing was done on a sample of peripheral blood. The receptors were gathered from a man over 45 with acute or convalescent COVID-19. The CDR3 runs from the conserved cysteine through the conserved F or W. A D gene is named only where the DNA matches it firmly. Some rows have no size entry. The others give once, few or many, or a class for an expanded clone.

d_gene: -; v_gene: TRBV3-1/TRBV3-2; len: 15; abundance: -; j_gene: TRBJ1-2; CDR3nt: TGTGCCAGCAGCCAAGATCTGGGGGGTCCGGGTGGCTACACCTTC; CDR3aa: CASSQDLGGPGGYTF
d_gene: TRBD1; v_gene: TRBV2; len: 14; abundance: -; j_gene: TRBJ2-1; CDR3nt: TGTGCCGTCTTAGGGACAGGGACTAACAATGAGCAGTTCTTC; CDR3aa: CAVLGTGTNNEQFF
d_gene: TRBD1; v_gene: TRBV28; len: 15; abundance: -; j_gene: TRBJ1-4; CDR3nt: TGTGCCAGCAAACGGAGGGACAGAATTAATGAAAAACTGTTTTTT; CDR3aa: CASKRRDRINEKLFF
d_gene: -; v_gene: TRBV28; len: 11; abundance: -; j_gene: TRBJ2-7; CDR3nt: TGTGCCAGCAGTTCTTCCTACGAGCAGTACTTC; CDR3aa: CASSSSYEQYF
d_gene: -; v_gene: TRBV5-1; len: 16; abundance: -; j_gene: TRBJ2-3; CDR3nt: TGCGCCAGCAGCTTCATAAGGACTGTCGAAACAGATACGCAGTATTTT; CDR3aa: CASSFIRTVETDTQYF
d_gene: -; v_gene: TRBV19; len: 15; abundance: -; j_gene: TRBJ1-1; CDR3nt: TGTGCCAGTAGTATAGTGGGCAGGGGAAACACTGAAGCTTTCTTT; CDR3aa: CASSIVGRGNTEAFF
d_gene: TRBD2; v_gene: TRBV9; len: 15; abundance: -; j_gene: TRBJ2-1; CDR3nt: TGTGCCAGCAGCGTTGGACTAGCGGGAGGCCATAGGCAGTTCTTC; CDR3aa: CASSVGLAGGHRQFF
d_gene: -; v_gene: TRBV4-3; len: 14; abundance: -; j_gene: TRBJ1-5; CDR3nt: TGCGCCAGCAGCCTAGCCCGGGGCAATCAGCCCCAGCATTTT; CDR3aa: CASSLARGNQPQHF
d_gene: -; v_gene: TRBV14; len: 12; abundance: -; j_gene: TRBJ2-4; CDR3nt: TGTGCCAGCAGCCAGTCCGGCCTAGTTCAGTACTTC; CDR3aa: CASSQSGLVQYF
d_gene: -; v_gene: TRBV10-3; len: 12; abundance: -; j_gene: TRBJ1-1; CDR3nt: TGTGCCATCAGTGAAAGGGGCACTGAAGCTTTCTTT; CDR3aa: CAISERGTEAFF
d_gene: -; v_gene: TRBV5-4; len: 17; abundance: -; j_gene: TRBJ2-5; CDR3nt: TGTGCCAGCAGCTTGGCCTTTCGGAGGGGGCAGGGAGAGACCCAGTACTTC; CDR3aa: CASSLAFRRGQGETQYF
d_gene: -; v_gene: TRBV5-5; len: 16; abundance: -; j_gene: TRBJ2-6; CDR3nt: TGTGCCAGCAGCTTAACAGGGTATGCCGGGGCCAACGTCCTGACTTTC; CDR3aa: CASSLTGYAGANVLTF
d_gene: TRBD1; v_gene: TRBV6-5; len: 14; abundance: -; j_gene: TRBJ1-1; CDR3nt: TGTGCCAGCAGAGATACAGGGGTCTACACTGAAGCTTTCTTT; CDR3aa: CASRDTGVYTEAFF
d_gene: TRBD1; v_gene: TRBV6-2/TRBV6-3; len: 16; abundance: once; j_gene: TRBJ1-2; CDR3nt: TGTGCCAGCAGCCCTTTGGGACAGGGGGTAAACTATGGCTACACCTTC; CDR3aa: CASSPLGQGVNYGYTF
d_gene: TRBD2; v_gene: TRBV9; len: 17; abundance: -; j_gene: TRBJ2-5; CDR3nt: TGTGCCAGCAGCCCCTTGGGGTCTAGCGGGGGCGGGGAGACCCAGTACTTC; CDR3aa: CASSPLGSSGGGETQYF
d_gene: TRBD2; v_gene: TRBV6-4; len: 14; abundance: -; j_gene: TRBJ2-1; CDR3nt: TGTGCCAGCAGTGAACTAGCGGGTTACAATGAGCAGTTCTTC; CDR3aa: CASSELAGYNEQFF
d_gene: -; v_gene: TRBV11-2; len: 15; abundance: -; j_gene: TRBJ2-7; CDR3nt: TGTGCCAGCAGCTTAGGGGGTGGGAGCTCCTACGAGCAGTACTTC; CDR3aa: CASSLGGGSSYEQYF
d_gene: TRBD1; v_gene: TRBV24-1; len: 17; abundance: -; j_gene: TRBJ2-2; CDR3nt: TGTGCCACCAGTGATTACCCCGTTAGACAGGGAGTCGGGGAGCTGTTTTTT; CDR3aa: CATSDYPVRQGVGELFF
d_gene: -; v_gene: TRBV27; len: 14; abundance: -; j_gene: TRBJ1-6; CDR3nt: TGTGCCAGCAGCCTGGCCCCAGGGAAAGTACCCCTCCACTTT; CDR3aa: CASSLAPGKVPLHF
d_gene: -; v_gene: TRBV5-1; len: 18; abundance: -; j_gene: TRBJ2-1; CDR3nt: TGCGCCAGCAGCGGGGACTTTTACGGGAACCAAGCCTACAATGAGCAGTTCTTC; CDR3aa: CASSGDFYGNQAYNEQFF
d_gene: TRBD1; v_gene: TRBV4-3; len: 15; abundance: -; j_gene: TRBJ1-6; CDR3nt: TGCGCCAGCAGCCCCGAGACAGGGAGAAATTCACCCCTCCACTTT; CDR3aa: CASSPETGRNSPLHF
d_gene: -; v_gene: TRBV6-5; len: 15; abundance: -; j_gene: TRBJ1-4; CDR3nt: TGTGCCAACCATATCACACAGGGCCGTAATGAAAAACTGTTTTTT; CDR3aa: CANHITQGRNEKLFF
d_gene: -; v_gene: TRBV15; len: 15; abundance: -; j_gene: TRBJ1-5; CDR3nt: TGTGCCACCAGCAGAGATCAGGCAGAATATCAGCCCCAGCATTTT; CDR3aa: CATSRDQAEYQPQHF
d_gene: TRBD2; v_gene: TRBV5-4; len: 17; abundance: -; j_gene: TRBJ2-2; CDR3nt: TGTGCCAGCAGCCTGAGGACTAGTCGGGGGACGGCCGGGGAGCTGTTTTTT; CDR3aa: CASSLRTSRGTAGELFF
d_gene: -; v_gene: TRBV2; len: 14; abundance: -; j_gene: TRBJ1-6; CDR3nt: TGTGCCAGCAGTGAAAACAGCTATAATTCACCCCTCCACTTT; CDR3aa: CASSENSYNSPLHF
d_gene: TRBD1; v_gene: TRBV3-1/TRBV3-2; len: 17; abundance: -; j_gene: TRBJ2-7; CDR3nt: TGTGCCAGCAGCCAAGATAAATTGGGGCAGGGGGCTAACGAGCAGTACTTC; CDR3aa: CASSQDKLGQGANEQYF
d_gene: TRBD1; v_gene: TRBV18; len: 14; abundance: -; j_gene: TRBJ1-2; CDR3nt: TGTGCCAGCTCACCTGTCGACAGGGGCTATGGCTACACCTTC; CDR3aa: CASSPVDRGYGYTF
d_gene: -; v_gene: TRBV7-9; len: 13; abundance: -; j_gene: TRBJ1-2; CDR3nt: TGTGCCAGCAGCCCCGGAGCTAACTATGGCTACACCTTC; CDR3aa: CASSPGANYGYTF
d_gene: TRBD2; v_gene: TRBV6-5; len: 14; abundance: few; j_gene: TRBJ2-1; CDR3nt: TGTGCCAGCAGTTACAGGCGGCGGGAGAGTGAGCAGTTCTTC; CDR3aa: CASSYRRRESEQFF
d_gene: -; v_gene: TRBV11-2; len: 15; abundance: -; j_gene: TRBJ2-2; CDR3nt: TGTGCCAGCAGCACGGACAATCAGGGAACCGGGGAGCTGTTTTTT; CDR3aa: CASSTDNQGTGELFF
d_gene: -; v_gene: TRBV5-4; len: 15; abundance: -; j_gene: TRBJ1-3; CDR3nt: TGTGCCAGCAGTCGGGGTCCGGGGACTGGAAACACCATATATTTT; CDR3aa: CASSRGPGTGNTIYF
d_gene: TRBD1; v_gene: TRBV5-1; len: 13; abundance: -; j_gene: TRBJ1-2; CDR3nt: TGCGCCAGCAGCATAGGACAGGGGACCATCTACACCTTC; CDR3aa: CASSIGQGTIYTF
d_gene: -; v_gene: TRBV12-3/TRBV12-4; len: 13; abundance: -; j_gene: TRBJ2-7; CDR3nt: TGTGCCAGCAGTTTCAGGGGGGAGTACGCGCAGTACTTC; CDR3aa: CASSFRGEYAQYF
d_gene: TRBD1; v_gene: TRBV6-1; len: 14; abundance: -; j_gene: TRBJ1-1; CDR3nt: TGTGCCAGCAGTGAAGTGGGACAGGGCACTGAAGCTTTCTTT; CDR3aa: CASSEVGQGTEAFF
d_gene: TRBD2; v_gene: TRBV5-5; len: 17; abundance: -; j_gene: TRBJ2-7; CDR3nt: TGTGCCAGCAGCTTCGGACTAGCGGGAGGTGGATTTTACGAGCAGTACTTC; CDR3aa: CASSFGLAGGGFYEQYF